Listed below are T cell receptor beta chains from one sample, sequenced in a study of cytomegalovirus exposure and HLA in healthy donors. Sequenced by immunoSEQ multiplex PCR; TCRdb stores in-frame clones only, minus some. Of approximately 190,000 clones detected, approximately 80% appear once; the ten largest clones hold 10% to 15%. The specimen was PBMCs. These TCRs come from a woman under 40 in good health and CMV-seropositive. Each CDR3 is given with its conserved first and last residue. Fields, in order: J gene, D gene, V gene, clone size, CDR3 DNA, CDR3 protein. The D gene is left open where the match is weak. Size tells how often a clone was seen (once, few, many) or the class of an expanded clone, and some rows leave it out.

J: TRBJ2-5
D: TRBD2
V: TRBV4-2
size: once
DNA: TGTGCCAGCAGCCAAGGGCGGGGGGAGACCCAGTACTTC
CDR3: CASSQGRGETQYF

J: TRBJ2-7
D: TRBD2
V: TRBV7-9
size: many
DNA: TGTGCCAGCAGATCCGGGGGGTACGAGCAGTACTTC
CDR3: CASRSGGYEQYF

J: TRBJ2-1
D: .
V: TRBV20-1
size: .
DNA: TGCAGTGTCCAGGGTTATGAGCAGTTCTTC
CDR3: CSVQGYEQFF

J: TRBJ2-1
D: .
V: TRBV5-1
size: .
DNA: TGCGCCAGCAGCTTGCGAGTGGGAGTTTCGGATGAGCAGTTCTTC
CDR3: CASSLRVGVSDEQFF

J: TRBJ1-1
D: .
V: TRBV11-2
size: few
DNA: TGTGCCAGCAGCTCCGCGTTGAACACTGAAGCTTTCTTT
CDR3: CASSSALNTEAFF

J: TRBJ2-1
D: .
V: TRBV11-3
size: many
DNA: TGTGCCAGCAGCGCGCGTCGGGGGAACGAGGAGCAGTTCTTC
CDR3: CASSARRGNEEQFF

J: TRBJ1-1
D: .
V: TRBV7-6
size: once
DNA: TGTGCCAGCAGCTCGCAGAGGGCGAACACTGAAGCTTTCTTT
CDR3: CASSSQRANTEAFF

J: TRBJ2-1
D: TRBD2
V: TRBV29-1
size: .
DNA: TGCAGCGCGGGACTAGCGCGATACAATGAGCAGTTCTTC
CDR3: CSAGLARYNEQFF

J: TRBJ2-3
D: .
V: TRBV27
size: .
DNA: TGTGCCAGCAGTTCTCTGCTGGTCAGGGATACGCAGTATTTT
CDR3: CASSSLLVRDTQYF

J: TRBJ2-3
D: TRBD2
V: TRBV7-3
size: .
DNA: TGTGCCAGCAGCGGCCTAGCGGGAAGCACAGATACGCAGTATTTT
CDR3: CASSGLAGSTDTQYF

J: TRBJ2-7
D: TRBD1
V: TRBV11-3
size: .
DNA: TGTGCCAGCAGCTTAGGAAGGGGGCCCTACGAGCAGTACTTC
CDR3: CASSLGRGPYEQYF

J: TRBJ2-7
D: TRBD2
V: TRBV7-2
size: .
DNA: TGTGCCAGCAGTCTGACTAGCGGCCGAACCTACGAGCAGTACTTC
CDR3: CASSLTSGRTYEQYF

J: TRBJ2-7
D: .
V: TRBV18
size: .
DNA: TGTGCCAGCTCAAGGCCAGGGGCCTACGAGCAGTACTTC
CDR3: CASSRPGAYEQYF

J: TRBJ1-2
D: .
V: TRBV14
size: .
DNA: TGTGCCAGCAGCCGCACTGGAGGGGAGAGGGTCTATGGCTACACCTTC
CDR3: CASSRTGGERVYGYTF

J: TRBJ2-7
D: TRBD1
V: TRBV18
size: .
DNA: TGTGCCAGCTCGCTTAGACAGGGGTTACACGAGCAGTACTTC
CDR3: CASSLRQGLHEQYF

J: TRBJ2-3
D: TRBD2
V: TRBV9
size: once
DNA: TGTGCCAGCAGCGTCGGGACTAGCGCTAGCACAGATACGCAGTATTTT
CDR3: CASSVGTSASTDTQYF

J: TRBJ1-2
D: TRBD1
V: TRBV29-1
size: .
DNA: TGCAGCGTTGAGAGAGGGGACAGGGGAACGCGAGGCTACACCTTC
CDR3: CSVERGDRGTRGYTF

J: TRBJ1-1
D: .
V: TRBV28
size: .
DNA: TGTGCCAGCAGTCTGACGACATCGGGGATGAACACTGAAGCTTTCTTT
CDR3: CASSLTTSGMNTEAFF

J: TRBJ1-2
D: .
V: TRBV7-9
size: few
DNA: TGTGCCAGCAGCTCGGACAGTGTATATGTCTGCACCTTC
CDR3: CASSSDSVYVCTF

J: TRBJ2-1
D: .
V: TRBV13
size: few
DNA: TGTGCCAGCAGCGTAGACAGAGCGGCTCATGAGCAGTTCTTC
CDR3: CASSVDRAAHEQFF

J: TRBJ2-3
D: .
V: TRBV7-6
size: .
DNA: TGTGCCAGCAGCTTCTTGACTAGCACAGATACGCAGTATTTT
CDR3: CASSFLTSTDTQYF

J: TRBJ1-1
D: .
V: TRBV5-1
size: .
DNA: TGCGCCAGCAGCCCCAGCAGGGTAGAGACGAACACTGAAGCTTTCTTT
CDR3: CASSPSRVETNTEAFF

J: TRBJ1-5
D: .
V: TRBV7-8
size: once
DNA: TGTGCCAGCAGCGGGTATTTGGGGGGTCAGATTAGCAATCAGCCCCAGCATTTT
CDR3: CASSGYLGGQISNQPQHF

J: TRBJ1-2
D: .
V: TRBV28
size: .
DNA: TGTGCCAGCAGTTTAGAGAACTATGGCTACACCTTC
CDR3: CASSLENYGYTF

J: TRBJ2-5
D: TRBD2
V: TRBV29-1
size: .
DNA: TGCAGCGTTAAGTTTGGGACTAGCGGAACTCAAGAGACCCAGTACTTC
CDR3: CSVKFGTSGTQETQYF

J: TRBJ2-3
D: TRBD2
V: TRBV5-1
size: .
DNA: TGCGCCAGCAGCTTGGTTCTAGCGGGAGGGGTCACAGATACGCAGTATTTT
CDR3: CASSLVLAGGVTDTQYF

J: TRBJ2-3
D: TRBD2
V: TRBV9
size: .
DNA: TGTGCCAGCAGCGGTGGGACTAGCGGGAGCAAAGATACGCAGTATTTT
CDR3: CASSGGTSGSKDTQYF

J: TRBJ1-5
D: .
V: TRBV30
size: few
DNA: TGTGCCTGGAGTGTCAGGGCCGCTCAGCCCCAGCATTTT
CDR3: CAWSVRAAQPQHF

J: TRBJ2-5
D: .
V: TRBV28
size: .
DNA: TGTGCCAGCAGAGGGCCGGGGTCGGAGACCCAGTACTTC
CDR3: CASRGPGSETQYF

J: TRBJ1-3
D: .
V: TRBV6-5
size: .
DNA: TGTGCCAGCAGATCCCTCCCTGGAAACACCATATATTTT
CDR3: CASRSLPGNTIYF

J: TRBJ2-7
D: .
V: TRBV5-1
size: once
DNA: TGCGCCAGCAGCTTGGACAAAACAGGGAATTCAGTCTACGAGCAGTACTTC
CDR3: CASSLDKTGNSVYEQYF

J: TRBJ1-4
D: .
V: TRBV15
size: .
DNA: TGTGCCACCAGCAGAGATGGAGCTCTTGAAAAACTGTTTTTT
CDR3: CATSRDGALEKLFF

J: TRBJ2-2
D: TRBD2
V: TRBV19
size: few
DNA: TGTGCCAGTATGTCCCAAGCGGGAGGCACCGGGGAGCTGTTTTTT
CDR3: CASMSQAGGTGELFF

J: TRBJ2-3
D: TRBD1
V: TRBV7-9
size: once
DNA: TGTGCCAGCAGCTTAGCGAGGGACAGCACCACAGATACGCAGTATTTT
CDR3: CASSLARDSTTDTQYF

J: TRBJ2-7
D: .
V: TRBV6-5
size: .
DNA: TGTGCCAGCAGTCGGTGGCAGGGGCTTTGCGAGCAGTACTTC
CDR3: CASSRWQGLCEQYF

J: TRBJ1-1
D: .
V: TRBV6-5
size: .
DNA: TGTGCCAGCAGTTACTCAGGAGCGAACACTGAAGCTTTCTTT
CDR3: CASSYSGANTEAFF

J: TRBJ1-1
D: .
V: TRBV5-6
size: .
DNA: TGTGCCAGCAGCCCGGGGGAAGCTGAAGCTTTCTTT
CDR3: CASSPGEAEAFF

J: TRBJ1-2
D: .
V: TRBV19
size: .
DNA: TGTGCCAGTAGTATCGGAGCGGCAGTTCCTAACTATGGCTACACCTTC
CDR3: CASSIGAAVPNYGYTF

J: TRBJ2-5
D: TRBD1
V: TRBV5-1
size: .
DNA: TGCGCCAGCAGTAGCACAGGGGAGACGGGGGAGACCCAGTACTTC
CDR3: CASSSTGETGETQYF

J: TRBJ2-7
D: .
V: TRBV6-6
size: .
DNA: TGTGCCAGCAGTTTACAGACAGGCTCCTACGAGCAGTACTTC
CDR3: CASSLQTGSYEQYF

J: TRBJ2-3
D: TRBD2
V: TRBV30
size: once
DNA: TGTGCCTGGAGTGGTGGGAGGGGCACAGATACGCAGTATTTT
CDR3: CAWSGGRGTDTQYF

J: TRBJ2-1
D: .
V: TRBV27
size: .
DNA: TGTGCCAGCAGTCTATCCCAGGGAAATGAGCAGTTCTTC
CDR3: CASSLSQGNEQFF

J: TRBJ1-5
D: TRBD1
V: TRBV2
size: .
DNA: TGTGCCAGCACAGGGGGGTATAATCAGCCCCAGCATTTT
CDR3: CASTGGYNQPQHF

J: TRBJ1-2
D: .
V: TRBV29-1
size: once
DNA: TGCAGCGTTGGCCCCGAAGGTTTTAGTAGGAGCTATGGCTACACCTTC
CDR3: CSVGPEGFSRSYGYTF

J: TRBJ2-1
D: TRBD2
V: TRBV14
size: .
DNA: TGTGCCAGCAGGGCTAGCGGGGGATTTGAGCAGTTCTTC
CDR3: CASRASGGFEQFF